One sample yielded the 16 T cell receptor beta chains listed below, sequenced in a study of blood T cell repertoires in COVID-19. Sequencing was performed with immunoSEQ multiplex PCR; in TCRdb, only in-frame clones are kept and a portion is missing. The sample records under 300,000 clones, roughly 87% being singletons. The sample consisted of peripheral blood. The receptors shown here come from a human donor in a cohort sampled during active COVID-19.

This sequence joins TRBV7-2 and TRBJ2-5; a possible D gene is TRBD1 (6 bases). This CDR3 is built from 15 residues. Trimming shortened V by 1 base and J by 4 bases, and 13 bases separated the two germline ends. Germline V gene sequence: CDR1 SGHTA, CDR2 FQGNSA. Here the CDR3 reads CASSLVGGSTETQYF. The CDR3 coding sequence is TGTGCCAGCAGCTTAGTAGGGGGATCTACAGAGACCCAGTACTTC.

The genes are TRBV12-3 or TRBV12-4 and TRBJ2-1; a weak D match, TRBD2 (5 bases). Trimming took 4 bases from V and 7 from J, leaving 8 bases between them. The CDR3 consists of 12 residues. The CDR3, as DNA: TGTGCCAGCAGTTCCACTAGGAATGAGCAGTTCTTC. Translating gives CASSSTRNEQFF.

The chain recombines TRBV7-2 with TRBJ2-5; D possibly corresponds to TRBD2 (6 bases). This CDR3 is built from 14 residues. Germline-derived CDR1 and CDR2 are SGHTA and FQGNSA. Between the trimmed V and J ends, which lost 5 bases and 5 bases, there was a span of 15 bases. The CDR3 loop reads CASSPPGLAETQYF. Here the CDR3 DNA reads TGTGCCAGCAGCCCACCGGGGCTAGCGGAGACCCAGTACTTC.

This chain connects TRBV15 to TRBJ2-5; 8 positions agree with TRBD2. Trimming at V came to 4 bases and at J to 4 bases, leaving 11 bases not matched to a gene. Germline V gene sequence: CDR1 LNHNV, CDR2 YYDKDF (reference sequence). The CDR3 length is 16 residues. The CDR3 sequence is CATSTGGRRGRETQYF. CDR3 DNA: TGTGCCACCAGCACGGGAGGGCGGAGAGGTAGAGAGACCCAGTACTTC.

This chain joins TRBV3-1 (or the pseudogene TRBV3-2) and TRBJ2-7, with 12 bases lining up with TRBD2. Trimming at V came to 9 bases and at J to 4 bases, leaving 4 bases not matched to a gene. The CDR3 sequence is 13 residues long. CDR1 LGHDT and CDR2 YNNKEL come from the germline V gene (reference sequence). CDR3 amino acids: CASRGTSGYEQYF. The CDR3 coding sequence is TGTGCCAGTCGAGGGACTAGCGGGTACGAGCAGTACTTC.

The gene calls are TRBV28 and TRBJ1-5, with 7 positions matching TRBD1. V lost 7 bases and J lost 3; bases outside the gene matches: 6. The CDR3 is 14 amino acids. Germline V lookup: CDR1 MDHEN, CDR2 SYDVKM. CDR3 bases: TGTGCCAGCAACGACAGGGACCTCAATCAGCCCCAGCATTTT. It codes for CASNDRDLNQPQHF.

The V and J genes are TRBV5-1 and TRBJ2-1; 8 bases fit TRBD2. This CDR3 comprises 16 residues. The ends lost 3 bases at V and 4 bases at J; junction bases unmatched: 9. Germline assignment: CDR1 SGHRS and CDR2 YFSETQ. The DNA of the CDR3 is TGCGCCAGCAGCTCCGGGACTAGGGGCGGATACAATGAGCAGTTCTTC. The encoded protein is CASSSGTRGGYNEQFF. The whole variable domain, filled in from reference TRBV5-1 and TRBJ2-1, reads KAGVTQTPRYLIKTRGQQVTLSCSPISGHRSVSWYQQTPGQGLQFLFEYFSETQRNKGNFPGRFSGRQFSNSRSEMNVSTLELGDSALYLCASSSGTRGGYNEQFFGPGTRLTVL.

This rearrangement joins TRBV5-4 to TRBJ1-2; tentative D call: TRBD1 (5 bases). V was trimmed by 4 bases and J by 2 bases, leaving 15 bases between them. This CDR3 has 15 residues. Germline V gene lookup returns CDR1 SGHNT and CDR2 YYREEE (reference sequence). For the CDR3, the DNA is TGTGCCAGCAGCGCGGGGGGGGGATGGAACTATGGCTACACCTTC. It specifies CASSAGGGWNYGYTF.

In the case of this clone: Within the sample, other DNA sequences also encode this same CDR3. V and J are TRBV7-2 and TRBJ2-2; perhaps TRBD2 as D (6 bases). CDR3 length: 15 residues. Trimming took 0 bases from V and 2 from J, leaving 7 bases between them. Looked up from germline, CDR1 is SGHTA and CDR2 is FQGNSA. The CDR3 coding sequence is TGTGCCAGCAGCTTAGCTAGCGGAAACACCGGGGAGCTGTTTTTT. It codes for CASSLASGNTGELFF. Using reference TRBV7-2 and TRBJ2-2 for the parts outside the CDR3, the full variable domain is GAGVSQSPSNKVTEKGKDVELRCDPISGHTALYWYRQSLGQGLEFLIYFQGNSAPDKSGLPSDRFSAERTGGSVSTLTIQRTQQEDSAVYLCASSLASGNTGELFFGEGSRLTVL.

V gene TRBV2 combines with J gene TRBJ2-4; D might be TRBD2 (5 bases). CDR3 length: 12 amino acids. Looked up from germline, CDR1 is SNHLY and CDR2 is FYNNEI. V was shortened by 5 bases and J by 9 bases, with 11 bases between the two germline ends. The CDR3 nucleotides read TGTGCCAGCAGTTCTAGCACGGGCATTCAGTACTTC. Its translation is CASSSSTGIQYF.

The chain recombines TRBV6-5 with TRBJ2-1; 9 bases line up with TRBD2. CDR1 is MNHEY and CDR2 is SVGAGI in the germline V gene. The CDR3 consists of 15 residues. J gave up 6 bases and V 8 bases, and 11 bases lay outside the gene matches. This CDR3 is CASRGGGRASNEQFF. Here the CDR3 DNA reads TGTGCCAGCCGGGGAGGCGGGAGGGCTAGCAATGAGCAGTTCTTC.

The chain joins TRBV3-1 (or the pseudogene TRBV3-2) to TRBJ1-2; TRBD1 matches at 10 bases. CDR1 is LGHDT and CDR2 is YNNKEL in the germline V gene (reference sequence). The CDR3 sequence is 14 residues long. V shed 1 base and J 6 bases; nucleotides not matched to a gene: 2. The CDR3 sequence: CASSQAGTGDGYTF. In nucleotides, the CDR3 is TGTGCCAGCAGCCAAGCGGGGACAGGGGATGGCTACACCTTC.

V usage is TRBV27 and J usage is TRBJ2-1; 7 nucleotides line up with TRBD2. The germline CDR1 and CDR2 sequences are MNHEY and SMNVEV (reference sequence). The CDR3 runs to 16 residues. V was pared by 4 bases and J by 7 bases, with 13 bases of the junction left unmatched. The CDR3 DNA reads as TGTGCCAGCAGTTCCCTTAGGCGGGAGCAGTATAATGAGCAGTTCTTC. Translation: CASSSLRREQYNEQFF.

The V call is TRBV19, the J call TRBJ1-5; maybe TRBD1 (6 bases). CDR3 size: 15 residues. Germline V CDR1 and CDR2: LNHDA, SQIVND (reference sequence). The germline V and J ends were trimmed by 3 bases and 6 bases, with 15 bases remaining between them. The CDR3 loop reads CASSMGGRGFQPQHF. CDR3 nucleotide sequence: TGTGCCAGTAGTATGGGGGGGCGCGGGTTTCAGCCCCAGCATTTT.

The rearrangement uses TRBV28 and TRBJ1-3, with D possibly TRBD1 on 5 matching bases. The CDR3 covers 16 residues. Germline V gene sequence: CDR1 MDHEN, CDR2 SYDVKM. V gave up 5 bases and J gave up 4 bases, with 18 bases separating them. The CDR3 region has the DNA TGTGCCAGCAGTCCATGGGCAGGGTACGAAGGAAACACCATATATTTT. Residues: CASSPWAGYEGNTIYF.

The count of this clone is one. The rearrangement links TRBV2 to TRBJ1-3, with a possible D match to TRBD1 (5 bases). The germline V gene encodes CDR1 SNHLY and CDR2 FYNNEI. This CDR3 region has 16 residues. The V end was cut by 3 bases, the J end by 1 base, with 13 bases between. Written as DNA, the CDR3 is TGTGCCAGCAGTGAGGGAGGGGCTAGGTCTGGAAACACCATATATTTT. It is translated as CASSEGGARSGNTIYF.